These 32 T cell receptor beta chains originate from one sample sequenced in a study of T-cell reconstitution after alpha-beta-depleted transplantation in children (dated by TCRdb to between 2015 and 2016). The method behind the library was PCR. Data came from an Illumina HiSeq 2500. Molecular barcoding was employed in the preparation of TCR libraries, with unique molecular identifiers being used to normalize TCRbeta repertoire quantification. TCRdb took the public reads, trimmed them with fastp at Q25, ran MiXCR for clone calling and kept in-frame beta chains. Here each entry gathers all rows of one CDR3 protein and keeps the most common genes and DNA. The sample records around 600,000 distinct CDR3 sequences, 20% to 25% of which are singletons. The ten largest clonotypes hold around 14% of the sample. The meaning of the sample's treatment or condition label: allogeneic hematopoietic cell transplantation with graft depleted of TCRalphabeta T cells and CD19 B cells.

Sequenced here: PBMCs, mostly from graft donor cells, sampled 360 days after TCRalphabeta/CD19-depleted stem cell transplant. The receptors shown here come from a boy under three years old who had a stem cell transplant for acute myeloid leukemia, so the T cells may come from the graft donor.

The chain couples TRBV6-1 to TRBJ2-2; 7 bases fit TRBD1. Trimming took 6 bases from V and 5 from J; bases not matched to a gene: 3. The CDR3 is made up of 13 amino acids. CDR1 and CDR2 (germline): MNHNS, SASEGT. CDR3 nucleotides: TGTGCCAGCAGGAAACAGGGGACCGGGGAGCTGTTTTTT. It translates to CASRKQGTGELFF.

V gene TRBV20-1 combines with J gene TRBJ1-2; D might be TRBD1 (5 bases). The CDR3 length is 16 residues. CDR1 DFQATT and CDR2 SNEGSKA come from the germline V gene (reference sequence). V was shortened by 0 bases and J by 1 base, with 15 bases between the two germline ends. This CDR3 is CSARDPSRDRNYGYTF. The CDR3 DNA sequence: TGCAGTGCTAGAGATCCCTCAAGGGACCGTAACTATGGCTACACCTTC.

In DNA form, the CDR3 reads TGTGCCAGCAGTCCCCAACTAGCGACTCGCTCCTACAATGAGCAGTTCTTC. Amino acids: CASSPQLATRSYNEQFF. This chain links TRBV12-3 or TRBV12-4 with TRBJ2-1; 7 bases are shared with TRBD2. Trimming at V came to 5 bases and at J to 0 bases, leaving 10 bases not matched to a gene. The CDR3 totals 17 residues.

CDR3 sequence reads: CSAGGLANTDTQYF. In DNA form, the CDR3 reads TGCAGTGCCGGCGGTCTAGCCAACACAGATACGCAGTATTTT. The genes are TRBV20-1 and TRBJ2-3; weak D call: TRBD2 (5 bases). This CDR3 comprises 14 residues. Germline CDR1 DFQATT, CDR2 SNEGSKA (reference sequence). V lost 6 bases, J lost 2 bases, and 15 bases lay in between.

The V and J genes are TRBV6-1 and TRBJ2-3; 8 bases map to TRBD2. This CDR3 contains 14 residues. In germline, CDR1 is MNHNS, CDR2 SASEGT. Losses at the gene ends were 5 bases for V and 2 bases for J; bases not matched to a gene: 3. Here the CDR3 reads CASSRGGYTDTQYF. The DNA of the CDR3 is TGTGCCAGCAGTCGGGGGGGGTACACAGATACGCAGTATTTT.

In nucleotides, the CDR3 is TGTGCCAGCAGTTACTCCTTTTTGGGTTTGGTTGGGGCCAACGTCCTGACTTTC. Translation: CASSYSFLGLVGANVLTF. V is TRBV6-2 or TRBV6-3 and J is TRBJ2-6; D remains ambiguous. Germline V gene data show CDR1 as MNHEY and CDR2 as SVGEGT. Trimming pared 0 bases from V and 3 bases from J, leaving 15 bases between. The CDR3 covers 18 residues.

This clonotype appeared many times. The chain links TRBV7-2 to TRBJ2-7; the match to TRBD2 covers 7 bases. Unmatched junction bases numbered 5, after V lost 1 base and J lost 2 bases. The CDR3 is 15 amino acids. Per germline, CDR1 SGHTA and CDR2 FQGNSA. CDR3 nucleotide sequence: TGTGCCAGCAGCTTAGGGCTAGCGGCTACCTACGAGCAGTACTTC. Translating it yields CASSLGLAATYEQYF.

This chain connects TRBV4-3 to TRBJ2-3; 7 nucleotides align to TRBD2. The V and J ends lost 2 bases and 1 base, in that order; junction bases with no gene match: 12. CDR1 LGHNA and CDR2 YSLEER come from the germline V gene. This CDR3 is 18 amino acids long. In DNA, the CDR3 is TGCGCCAGCAGCCAACGTATAAGGAGCGGGGACGGCACAGATACGCAGTATTTT. Translating gives CASSQRIRSGDGTDTQYF.

This clonotype was observed a handful of times. The conserved closing phenylalanine or tryptophan is absent in this CDR3, likely reflecting a read error. The rearrangement joins TRBV11-3 to TRBJ1-6; D remains ambiguous. Germline lookup yields CDR1 SGHNT and CDR2 YENEEA. V was trimmed by 5 bases and J by 7 bases, leaving 9 bases between them. This CDR3 has 13 residues. Here the CDR3 reads CASSVTQNSPLHL. The CDR3 DNA is TGTGCCAGCAGCGTCACCCAGAATTCACCCCTCCACCTT.

This clonotype was seen a few times. This chain links TRBV20-1 with TRBJ2-5, with 8 nucleotides matching TRBD2. From germline, CDR1 is DFQATT and CDR2 SNEGSKA (reference sequence). CDR3 length equals 18 residues. After removal of 2 bases from V and 1 base from J, the junction contained 15 bases not matched to a gene. CDR3 loop: CSARPDLAGGPIQETQYF. CDR3 coding DNA: TGCAGTGCTAGACCCGACTTGGCGGGGGGACCCATCCAAGAGACCCAGTACTTC.

This clonotype was recorded at least ten times. The J gene is TRBJ1-5, the V gene TRBV12-3 or TRBV12-4; D is unclear. The V and J ends lost 7 bases and 0 bases respectively, with 13 bases between them. The CDR3 consists of 15 residues. The CDR3 here is CASTAAGISNQPQHF. DNA for the CDR3: TGTGCCAGCACTGCAGCGGGGATTAGCAATCAGCCCCAGCATTTT.

This clonotype is a singleton in its sample. A read error is possible here, since a much larger clone lies one base away. The chain joins TRBV29-1 to TRBJ2-1; 11 positions match TRBD2. The CDR3 covers 14 residues. Germline V CDR1 and CDR2: SQVTM, ANQGSEA. The CDR3 sequence: CGVLAGGRYNEQFF. In DNA form, the CDR3 reads TGCGGCGTTCTAGCGGGGGGCCGTTACAATGAGCAGTTCTTC.

The count of this clonotype is one. The rearrangement uses TRBV12-3 or TRBV12-4 and TRBJ2-1, with a weak D call TRBD2 (7 bases). V lost 7 bases, J lost 4 bases, and 14 bases lay in between. The CDR3 covers 14 residues. The CDR3 DNA is TGTGCCAGCAACTCTGGGGGGGCTTACAATGAGCAGTTCTTC. Translating it yields CASNSGGAYNEQFF.

In this sample, this clonotype turned up a few times. The genes are TRBV12-3 or TRBV12-4 and TRBJ2-3; D remains ambiguous. The CDR3 spans 13 residues. V was cut by 8 bases and J by 0 bases, with 9 bases left in between. In DNA, the CDR3 is TGTGCCAGCGGCCCGACTAGCACAGATACGCAGTATTTT. This sequence encodes CASGPTSTDTQYF.

Many counts were recorded for this clonotype. The rearrangement links TRBV7-2 to TRBJ2-5; D ambiguous. The germline V gene has CDR1 SGHTA and CDR2 FQGNSA. V lost 0 bases and J lost 1, with 9 bases in between. The CDR3 totals 15 residues. The CDR3 DNA follows: TGTGCCAGCAGCTTAGCGCTTCACCCCCAAGAGACCCAGTACTTC. Translated, it gives CASSLALHPQETQYF.

This clonotype was recorded at least ten times. The chain combines TRBV5-1 with TRBJ2-2; TRBD1 is a possible D gene (6 bases). CDR3 length equals 14 residues. Trimming removed 2 bases at V and 4 bases at J, with 9 bases between. Per the germline V gene, CDR1 is SGHRS and CDR2 is YFSETQ. CDR3 residues: CASSFGTSTGELFF. The CDR3 region has the DNA TGCGCCAGCAGCTTTGGGACAAGCACCGGGGAGCTGTTTTTT.

This chain links TRBV12-3 or TRBV12-4 with TRBJ2-2; D possibly matches TRBD1 or TRBD2 (6 bases each). Trimming took off 3 bases at V and 4 bases at J, with 12 bases between the two ends. The CDR3 runs to 15 residues. CDR3 in amino acids: CASSFIGGFTGELFF. The CDR3 region has the DNA TGTGCCAGCAGTTTCATCGGGGGCTTCACCGGGGAGCTGTTTTTT.

This chain joins TRBV20-1 and TRBJ1-5; 7 nucleotides agree with TRBD1. Germline CDR1 is DFQATT and CDR2 is SNEGSKA (reference sequence). With V trimmed by 2 bases and J by 3 bases, 7 bases remained unmatched. The CDR3 loop spans 15 amino acids. The CDR3 nucleotides read TGCAGTGCTAGAATAACAGGGGCTCACAATCAGCCCCAGCATTTT. Translation: CSARITGAHNQPQHF.

The genes are TRBV12-3 or TRBV12-4 and TRBJ1-2; D remains ambiguous. The CDR3 has 11 amino acids. Trimming removed 6 bases at V and 6 bases at J, with 8 bases between. Written as DNA, the CDR3 is TGTGCCAGCAGGGAGCTTCATGGCTACACCTTC. As protein: CASRELHGYTF.

The V and J genes are TRBV5-1 and TRBJ2-3; D remains ambiguous. The CDR3 sequence is 14 residues long. V was pared by 3 bases and J by 0 bases, with 8 bases between. The germline V gene has CDR1 SGHRS and CDR2 YFSETQ. DNA of the CDR3: TGCGCCAGCAGCTCGCCTCCTAGCACAGATACGCAGTATTTT. It yields the protein CASSSPPSTDTQYF.

This clonotype was detected ten times or more. This chain uses TRBV29-1 with TRBJ2-1; 11 bases are a match to TRBD1. Germline CDR1 is SQVTM and CDR2 is ANQGSEA. The junction had 5 bases not matched to a gene; V was cut back by 3 bases and J by 7 bases. There are 14 residues in the CDR3. Written as DNA, the CDR3 is TGCAGCGTTGAGGGGACAGGGGGAAGGAATGAGCAGTTCTTC. It yields the protein CSVEGTGGRNEQFF.

The sample holds a few counts of this clonotype. V and J are TRBV20-1 and TRBJ2-3; the D is unclear. Trimming left V 1 base short and J 1 base short, with 30 bases between. This CDR3 is 21 amino acids long. Germline lookup yields CDR1 DFQATT and CDR2 SNEGSKA (reference sequence). CDR3 in amino acids: CSARVGSYPILSSLCTDTQYF. CDR3 in DNA: TGCAGTGCTAGAGTTGGGTCCTATCCGATTCTGTCGAGCCTTTGCACAGATACGCAGTATTTT.

This clonotype has a handful of counts. V gene TRBV7-9 combines with J gene TRBJ2-1; D remains unclear. With 5 bases removed from V and 1 base from J, the gap between germline ends came to 15 bases. The CDR3 extends over 16 amino acids. In germline, CDR1 is SEHNR, CDR2 FQNEAQ (reference sequence). The CDR3 loop is CASSGPALGSYNEQFF. In nucleotides, the CDR3 is TGTGCCAGCAGCGGACCTGCTCTAGGGTCCTACAATGAGCAGTTCTTC.

This clonotype has only a few counts. V and J are TRBV12-3 or TRBV12-4 and TRBJ1-2; TRBD1 matches 9 bases. This CDR3 region has 14 residues. V lost 5 bases and J lost 4; bases outside the gene matches: 5. The chain's CDR3 is CASSPGTGSYGYTF. The CDR3, as DNA: TGTGCCAGCAGTCCCGGGACAGGGTCCTATGGCTACACCTTC.

This clonotype was observed many times. The rearrangement joins TRBV7-2 to TRBJ2-2, with 13 bases matching TRBD2. The V gene's germline CDR1 is SGHTA and CDR2 FQGNSA. Losses at the gene ends were 5 bases for V and 6 bases for J; bases not matched to a gene: 9. The CDR3 is made up of 17 amino acids. The CDR3 nucleotides read TGTGCCAGCAGCCCCCCCGGCGGACTAGCGGGAGCCGGGGAGCTGTTTTTT. This gives the protein CASSPPGGLAGAGELFF.

This clonotype was detected ten times or more. This sequence joins TRBV29-1 and TRBJ1-1; no firm D call. CDR1 is SQVTM and CDR2 is ANQGSEA in the germline V gene. CDR3 size: 12 residues. Trimming took 5 bases from V and 1 from J, leaving 8 bases between them. Here the CDR3 DNA reads TGCAGCGTTAGAGGCGGGAACACTGAAGCTTTCTTT. It codes for CSVRGGNTEAFF.

This clonotype has a handful of counts. The chain carries TRBV5-1 and TRBJ2-7; D possibly uses TRBD1 or TRBD2 (7 bases each). The CDR3 runs 15 residues. The germline CDR1 and CDR2 sequences are SGHRS and YFSETQ. V gave up 4 bases and J gave up 0 bases, with 14 bases separating them. CDR3 sequence (DNA): TGCGCCAGCAGCCAGGGGGGGGATAGCTCCTACGAGCAGTACTTC. This codes for CASSQGGDSSYEQYF.

This clonotype was detected only once. CDR3 loop: CASRPQGFESGANVLTF. Here the CDR3 DNA reads TGTGCCAGCAGACCCCAGGGGTTCGAGTCTGGGGCCAACGTCCTGACTTTC. The chain links TRBV28 to TRBJ2-6; possible D gene TRBD1, 6 bases. This CDR3 comprises 17 residues. In germline, CDR1 is MDHEN, CDR2 SYDVKM. V lost 6 bases and J 1 base, leaving 16 bases between the germline ends.

The rearrangement links TRBV4-1 to TRBJ2-2; TRBD2 matches 13 bases. V lost 1 base and J lost 4; bases outside the gene matches: 6. The CDR3 totals 18 residues. The germline V gene has CDR1 MGHRA and CDR2 YSYEKL. The CDR3 bases are TGCGCCAGCAGCCAAGGACTAGCGGGGGGCGCCGGCACCGGGGAGCTGTTTTTT. Protein sequence: CASSQGLAGGAGTGELFF.

The sample holds many counts of this clonotype. This chain joins TRBV20-1 and TRBJ2-4, with no clear D. CDR1 is DFQATT and CDR2 is SNEGSKA in the germline V gene (reference sequence). V was cut by 6 bases and J by 0 bases, with 12 bases left in between. The CDR3 runs 14 residues. CDR3 nucleotides: TGCAGTGCCTCGGACGGGCTAGCCAAAAACATTCAGTACTTC. As protein: CSASDGLAKNIQYF.

The genes are TRBV10-3 and TRBJ2-3; D may be TRBD1 or TRBD2 (5 bases each). CDR3 length equals 17 residues. CDR1 and CDR2 from the germline V gene are ENHRY and SYGVKD. V dropped 0 bases and J dropped 6 bases, with 19 bases sitting between them. The CDR3: CAISESAGSASTDTQYF. In nucleotides, the CDR3 is TGTGCCATCAGTGAGTCTGCAGGGAGTGCTTCCACGGATACGCAGTATTTT.

This clonotype has only a few counts. The chain links TRBV6-2 or TRBV6-3 to TRBJ2-3; D is ambiguous. V was shortened by 4 bases and J by 12 bases, with 11 bases between the two germline ends. This CDR3 region has 11 residues. In germline, CDR1 is MNHEY, CDR2 SVGEGT. In nucleotides, the CDR3 is TGTGCCAGCAGTTCTCTCCCCGGACAGTATTTT. Its translation: CASSSLPGQYF.